This T cell receptor (beta chain) was captured in a study of OX40 agonist ivuxolimab in advanced cancers. The CDR3 is 17 residues long. V was clipped by 4 bases and J by 4 bases; unmatched bases: 7. CDR1 is SGHTA, CDR2 FQGTGA, per germline. Sequencing used immunoSEQ multiplex PCR; TCRdb keeps in-frame clones, though not all of them. Here the sample spans 95,000 to 110,000 clones, around 93% being singletons. The clonotype originates from an adult with an advanced solid tumor such as melanoma, head and neck, liver or kidney cancer. Sequences were derived from CD4+ or CD8+ T cells sorted from blood, sampled in a trial of the OX40 agonist ivuxolimab. The chain uses TRBV7-3 and TRBJ2-3; 14 bases agree with TRBD2. CDR3 sequence (DNA): TGTGCCAGCAGCTCGGGGGGACTAGCGGGAGCCTCAGATACGCAGTATTTT. Protein: CASSSGGLAGASDTQYF.